Shown below are 20 T cell receptor beta chains from a single sample sequenced in a study of T-cell reconstitution after alpha-beta-depleted transplantation in children. During its preparation, the TCRbeta library received unique molecular identifiers. TCRdb analysed the PCR reads with MiXCR anew, one entry per CDR3 protein. The sample holds over 100,000 distinct CDR3 sequences, approximately 10% seen once. Sequences were derived from PBMCs, sampled before TCRalphabeta/CD19-depleted stem cell transplant. The receptors were gathered from a boy aged 2 to 9 with acute lymphoblastic leukemia, due to receive a stem cell transplant.

This clonotype has ten or more counts. The chain joins TRBV7-9 to TRBJ2-7; no clear D. CDR1 and CDR2 from the germline V gene are SEHNR and FQNEAQ (reference sequence). Trimming shortened V by 1 base and J by 2 bases, and 3 bases separated the two germline ends. CDR3 length equals 12 residues. CDR3 sequence: CASSLEAYEQYF. DNA of the CDR3: TGTGCCAGCAGCTTAGAGGCCTACGAGCAGTACTTC.

This chain links TRBV2 with TRBJ2-5; TRBD1 or TRBD2 may be the D gene (5 bases each). V was pared by 10 bases and J by 5 bases, with 17 bases between. Per germline, CDR1 SNHLY and CDR2 FYNNEI. This CDR3 is built from 13 residues. CDR3 region: CANRPTRDETQYF. The CDR3 coding sequence is TGTGCCAACAGGCCCACTCGGGACGAGACCCAGTACTTC.

J is TRBJ2-7 and V is TRBV20-1, with 11 bases that match TRBD2. V dropped 5 bases and J dropped 2; count of bases not matched to a gene: 5. The CDR3 sequence is 14 residues long. From germline, CDR1 is DFQATT and CDR2 SNEGSKA (reference sequence). CDR3 coding DNA: TGCAGTGCTTATTTAGCGGGAGGGACCTACGAGCAGTACTTC. Translation gives CSAYLAGGTYEQYF.

This clonotype was observed a few times. V gene TRBV7-2 combines with J gene TRBJ1-2; TRBD1 might be the D (5 bases). The CDR3 length is 14 residues. Germline CDR1 SGHTA, CDR2 FQGNSA. The germline V and J ends were trimmed by 6 bases and 4 bases, with 15 bases remaining between them. The CDR3 here is CASSLGPEGYGYTF. The CDR3 DNA is TGTGCCAGCAGTTTGGGACCCGAGGGCTATGGCTACACCTTC.

This clonotype occurred many times. The CDR3 is CSALLAGVSNEQFF. In DNA form, the CDR3 reads TGCAGTGCGCTACTAGCGGGAGTAAGCAATGAGCAGTTCTTC. The chain joins TRBV20-1 to TRBJ2-1; the match to TRBD2 covers 11 bases. Germline V gene lookup returns CDR1 DFQATT and CDR2 SNEGSKA (reference sequence). V shed 6 bases, J shed 6 bases, and the junction held 7 bases outside the gene matches. The CDR3 has 14 residues.

This clonotype was found many times. This chain joins TRBV12-3 or TRBV12-4 and TRBJ1-5; D not certain. V lost 2 bases and J lost 3, with 8 bases in between. CDR3 length equals 14 residues. The CDR3 DNA reads TGTGCCAGCAGTTTATACAGCCCCAATCAGCCCCAGCATTTT. This sequence encodes CASSLYSPNQPQHF.

This chain joins TRBV19 and TRBJ2-7, with TRBD1 matching 9 bases. The V gene end was trimmed by 5 bases and the J gene end by 2 bases; junction bases not matched to a gene: 10. In germline, CDR1 is LNHDA, CDR2 SQIVND (reference sequence). This CDR3 region has 16 residues. CDR3 DNA: TGTGCCAGTAGTTACACGAGGGACAGGGTGACCTACGAGCAGTACTTC. Amino acids: CASSYTRDRVTYEQYF.

This clonotype was counted many times. The CDR3 loop reads CASSLVKGATEDEQFF. DNA for the CDR3: TGTGCCAGCAGCTTAGTTAAGGGAGCCACGGAGGATGAGCAGTTCTTC. The chain joins TRBV7-9 to TRBJ2-1; tentatively, D is TRBD2 (5 bases). V was pared by 1 base and J by 8 bases, with 18 bases between. The length of the CDR3 is 16 residues. Germline lookup yields CDR1 SEHNR and CDR2 FQNEAQ (reference sequence).

This clonotype was detected only a few times. CDR3 in DNA: TGCGCCAGCAGTACTAGCGAGTACAATGAGCAGTTCTTC. Translated, it gives CASSTSEYNEQFF. V is TRBV5-1 and J is TRBJ2-1, with TRBD2 identical over 7 bases. This CDR3 region has 13 residues. J lost 4 bases, V lost 5 bases, and 3 bases had no gene match. CDR1 SGHRS and CDR2 YFSETQ come from the germline V gene.

This rearrangement joins TRBV20-1 to TRBJ2-3; D might be TRBD2 (6 bases). Germline V gene lookup returns CDR1 DFQATT and CDR2 SNEGSKA (reference sequence). The CDR3 loop spans 16 amino acids. V dropped 0 bases and J dropped 3 bases, with 16 bases sitting between them. The CDR3 here is CSARDVSGGDTDTQYF. The CDR3 coding sequence is TGCAGTGCTAGAGATGTAAGCGGCGGGGATACAGATACGCAGTATTTT.

Many counts were recorded for this clonotype. The V and J genes are TRBV5-1 and TRBJ2-5; D remains unclear. Germline values: CDR1 SGHRS, CDR2 YFSETQ. CDR3 length equals 14 residues. Trimming stripped 1 base from V and 4 bases from J, with 11 bases between. The CDR3, as DNA: TGCGCCAGCAGCTTGATGGCAGGATCAGAGACCCAGTACTTC. Protein sequence: CASSLMAGSETQYF.

The chain employs TRBV29-1 and TRBJ2-7; 8 bases match TRBD2. This CDR3 comprises 13 residues. Unmatched junction bases numbered 8, after V lost 7 bases and J lost 3 bases. Germline CDR1 and CDR2: SQVTM and ANQGSEA. The CDR3 is CSATRTSSYEQYF. CDR3 bases: TGCAGCGCTACTAGGACTAGCAGCTACGAGCAGTACTTC.

This sequence joins TRBV18 and TRBJ2-1; D gene ambiguous. Germline values: CDR1 KGHSH, CDR2 LQKENI. This CDR3 comprises 14 residues. Trimming left V 3 bases short and J 6 bases short, with 12 bases between. The CDR3 DNA is TGTGCCAGCTCACCTTCGGCAGTCCCCAATGAGCAGTTCTTC. Translating gives CASSPSAVPNEQFF.

This clonotype was observed a few times. This chain joins TRBV10-3 and TRBJ2-7; perhaps TRBD1 as D (6 bases). CDR1 is ENHRY and CDR2 is SYGVKD in the germline V gene. This CDR3 is built from 15 residues. In nucleotides, the CDR3 is TGTGCATCAGGGTTTAGTTCAGGGGAGAAATACGAGCAGTACTTC. Amino acids: CASGFSSGEKYEQYF.

V is TRBV10-3 and J is TRBJ2-3, with D possibly being TRBD1 or TRBD2 (7 bases each). Germline lookup yields CDR1 ENHRY and CDR2 SYGVKD. There are 16 residues in the CDR3. V was clipped by 0 bases and J by 1 base, with 11 bases between them. DNA of the CDR3: TGTGCCATCAGTGAGTCACCAGGGGGGGGCACAGATACGCAGTATTTT. Its translation is CAISESPGGGTDTQYF.

This clonotype was seen repeatedly, ten times or more. The rearrangement uses TRBV5-1 and TRBJ2-6, with D hard to call. CDR1 and CDR2 from the germline V gene are SGHRS and YFSETQ. The CDR3 is made up of 15 amino acids. The ends were cut back, 0 bases at V and 3 bases at J, with 7 bases in the middle. Written as DNA, the CDR3 is TGCGCCAGCAGCTTGGTGGGTGATGGGGCCAACGTCCTGACTTTC. Protein: CASSLVGDGANVLTF.

This clonotype was seen a handful of times. The rearrangement uses TRBV28 and TRBJ1-1; TRBD1 aligns across 8 bases. V was pared by 4 bases and J by 4 bases, with 5 bases of the junction left unmatched. The germline V gene has CDR1 MDHEN and CDR2 SYDVKM. The CDR3 spans 14 residues. The CDR3, as DNA: TGTGCCAGCAGTTCGGACAGGGAGGGCACTGAAGCTTTCTTT. It yields the protein CASSSDREGTEAFF. Variable domain in full (rest from reference TRBV28 and TRBJ1-1): DVKVTQSSRYLVKRTGEKVFLECVQDMDHENMFWYRQDPGLGLRLIYFSYDVKMKEKGDIPEGYSVSREKKERFSLILESASTNQTSMYLCASSSDREGTEAFFGQGTRLTVV.

As to this clonotype: One end of the junction does not line up with germline, which may come from a read error. This chain connects TRBV10-3 to TRBJ1-1; D gene ambiguous. Germline V gene data show CDR1 as ENHRY and CDR2 as SYGVKD. The CDR3 has 13 residues. The CDR3 coding sequence is TGTTCCATCACCCTGGGGATGGACACTGAAGCTTTCTTT. As protein: CSITLGMDTEAFF.

This clonotype was seen a few times. The chain is built from TRBV3-1 and TRBJ2-1; 9 nucleotides agree with TRBD2. CDR1 and CDR2 from the germline V gene are LGHDT and YNNKEL (reference sequence). Germline trimming cut 6 bases from V and 5 bases from J; bases unmatched to any gene: 14. The CDR3 totals 17 residues. CDR3 in amino acids: CASSQMGLAPINNEQFF. The DNA of the CDR3 is TGTGCCAGCAGTCAGATGGGACTAGCCCCAATAAACAATGAGCAGTTCTTC.

This clonotype was counted only a few times. J is TRBJ2-1 and V is TRBV7-9; the match to TRBD2 covers 10 bases. The V gene end was trimmed by 2 bases and the J gene end by 8 bases; junction bases not matched to a gene: 6. The CDR3 length is 15 residues. The germline V gene encodes CDR1 SEHNR and CDR2 FQNEAQ (reference sequence). The CDR3 DNA reads as TGTGCCAGCAGCTTAAAAGCGGGAGGGTCCTATGAGCAGTTCTTC. Translating gives CASSLKAGGSYEQFF.